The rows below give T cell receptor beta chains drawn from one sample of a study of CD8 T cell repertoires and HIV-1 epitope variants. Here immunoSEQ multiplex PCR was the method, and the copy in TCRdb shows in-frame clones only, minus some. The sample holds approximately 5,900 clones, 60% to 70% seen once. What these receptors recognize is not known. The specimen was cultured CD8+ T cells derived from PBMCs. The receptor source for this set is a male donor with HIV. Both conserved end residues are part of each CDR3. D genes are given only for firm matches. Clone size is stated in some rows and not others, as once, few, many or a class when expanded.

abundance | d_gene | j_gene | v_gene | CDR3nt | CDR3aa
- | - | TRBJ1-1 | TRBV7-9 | TGTGCCAGCAGCTACCCCGAGGGGGGCGTCAGCATGAACACTGAAGCTTTCTTT | CASSYPEGGVSMNTEAFF
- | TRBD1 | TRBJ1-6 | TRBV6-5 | TGTGCCAGCAGTTCCGGACAGGGGGCGAATTCACCCCTCCACTTT | CASSSGQGANSPLHF
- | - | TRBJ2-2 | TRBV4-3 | TGCGCCAGCAGCCAAGATGTGGGATCCACCGGGGAGCTGTTTTTT | CASSQDVGSTGELFF
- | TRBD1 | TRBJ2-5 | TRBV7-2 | TGTGCCAGCAGCTTAAGGGTGTGGACAGGAGATTGGGGAGAGACCCAGTACTTC | CASSLRVWTGDWGETQYF
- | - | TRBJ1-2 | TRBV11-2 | TGTGCCAGCAGCTTACTTCCAGGCCTGGCTTTTAACTATGGCTACACCTTC | CASSLLPGLAFNYGYTF
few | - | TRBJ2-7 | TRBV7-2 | TGTGCCAGCAGCTTAGGGACATTGAGCTCCTACGAGCAGTACTTC | CASSLGTLSSYEQYF
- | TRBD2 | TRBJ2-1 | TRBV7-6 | TGTGCCAGCAGCTCATTAGCGGGAGGGGGGCCTGGGGAGCAGTTCTTC | CASSSLAGGGPGEQFF
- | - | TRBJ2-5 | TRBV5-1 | TGCGCCAGCAGCTTGGAGGGGCAGGGGACCCAGTACTTC | CASSLEGQGTQYF
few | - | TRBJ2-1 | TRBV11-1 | TGTGCCAGCAGCTTAGCTAGGCTAGCGAGGAATGAGCAGTTCTTC | CASSLARLARNEQFF
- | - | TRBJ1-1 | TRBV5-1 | TGCGCCAGCAGCTTGGCCACAGGCGGAACTGAAGCTTTCTTT | CASSLATGGTEAFF
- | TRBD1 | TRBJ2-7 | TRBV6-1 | TGTGCCAGCAGTGAAGCGAGGGACAGGGATCCCTACGAGCAGTACTTC | CASSEARDRDPYEQYF
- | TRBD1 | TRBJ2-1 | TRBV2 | TGTGCCAGCAGTGAAGCCGACAGGGGCCTGGAGTTCTTC | CASSEADRGLEFF
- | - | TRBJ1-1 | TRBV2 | TGTGCCAGCAGTGAATGGGGAACTGAAGCTTTCTTT | CASSEWGTEAFF
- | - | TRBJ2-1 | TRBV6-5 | TGTGCCGGCATTACAGAAAGCAATGAGCAGTTCTTC | CAGITESNEQFF
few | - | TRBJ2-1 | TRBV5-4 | TGTGCCAGCAGTTTCCTCAGAGGGGATGAGCAGTTCTTC | CASSFLRGDEQFF
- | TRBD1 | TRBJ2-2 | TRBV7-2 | TGTGCCAGCAGCTTCAGGGGGACCGGGGAGCTGTTTTTT | CASSFRGTGELFF
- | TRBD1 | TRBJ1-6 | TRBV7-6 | TGTGCCAGCAGACGGGGACAGTCTTCACCCCTCCACTTT | CASRRGQSSPLHF
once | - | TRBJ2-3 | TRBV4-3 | TGCGCCAGCAGCCAAGACAGGGACGGCACGCAGTATTTT | CASSQDRDGTQYF
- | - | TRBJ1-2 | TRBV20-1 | TGCAGTGCTGAGACAGTCTATGGCTACACCTTC | CSAETVYGYTF
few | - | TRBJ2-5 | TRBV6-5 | TGTGCCAGCAGCTCCGCCGGGATAGATCAAGAGACCCAGTACTTC | CASSSAGIDQETQYF
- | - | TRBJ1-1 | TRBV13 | TGTGCCAGCAGCGCCTTCTTGAACACTGAAGCTTTCTTT | CASSAFLNTEAFF
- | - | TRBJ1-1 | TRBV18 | TGTGCCAGCTCACCAAGGGCAGGGATATCTGAAGCTTTCTTT | CASSPRAGISEAFF
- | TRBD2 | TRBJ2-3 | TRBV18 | TGTGCCAGCTCACCTGCGACTAGCGGGACAGATACGCAGTATTTT | CASSPATSGTDTQYF
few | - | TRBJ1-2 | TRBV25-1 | TGTGCCAGCAGTGTCCATATGGGAGGCTACACCTTC | CASSVHMGGYTF
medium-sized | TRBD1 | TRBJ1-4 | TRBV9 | TGTGCCAGCAGCCCAAGGGACAGTTCTAATGAAAAACTGTTTTTT | CASSPRDSSNEKLFF
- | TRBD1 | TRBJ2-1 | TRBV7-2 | TGTGCCAGCAGCCCGGGGGACTCGGACAGGGATGAGCAGTTCTTC | CASSPGDSDRDEQFF
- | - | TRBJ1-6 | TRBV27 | TGTGCCAGCAGTTTGGGGTTTTCTTCACCCCTCCACTTT | CASSLGFSSPLHF
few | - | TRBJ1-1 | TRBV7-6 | TGTGCCAGCAGCTCGGGCATTTCAGGGAACACTGAAGCTTTCTTT | CASSSGISGNTEAFF
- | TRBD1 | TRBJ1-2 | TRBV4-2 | TGTGCCAGCAGCCAGCAGGGACAGGGGAACTATGGCTACACCTTC | CASSQQGQGNYGYTF
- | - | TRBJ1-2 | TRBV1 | TGCGCCAGCAGCCAAGATCCCCCAGACTTGGACTATGGCTACACCTTC | CASSQDPPDLDYGYTF
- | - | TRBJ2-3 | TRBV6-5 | TGTGCCAGCAGAAAAGGCGGCCTCAGCACAGATACGCAGTATTTT | CASRKGGLSTDTQYF
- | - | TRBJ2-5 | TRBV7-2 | TGTGCCAGCAGCTTATCGCTGGGGCAAGAGACCCAGTACTTC | CASSLSLGQETQYF
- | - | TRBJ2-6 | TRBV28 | TGTGCCAGCAGTTTAAGTGGGGGTGGGGCCAACGTCCTGACTTTC | CASSLSGGGANVLTF
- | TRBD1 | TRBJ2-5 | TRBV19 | TGTGCCAGTAGTATGGGACAGGGTGGTCACGGGGAGACCCAGTACTTC | CASSMGQGGHGETQYF
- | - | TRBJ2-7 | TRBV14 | TGTGCCAGCAGTCTTAGCGGTGAGCAGTACTTC | CASSLSGEQYF
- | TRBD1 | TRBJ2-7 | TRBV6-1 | TGTGCCAGCAGTGGACAGGGGGTGTTCGACGAGCAGTACTTC | CASSGQGVFDEQYF
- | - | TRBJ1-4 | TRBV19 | TGTGCCAGTAGTAAGGGACAATATGCAACTAATGAAAAACTGTTTTTT | CASSKGQYATNEKLFF
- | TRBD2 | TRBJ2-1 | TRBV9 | TGTGCCAGCAGAGAGACTAGCGGGAGTGCCAATGAGCAGTTCTTC | CASRETSGSANEQFF
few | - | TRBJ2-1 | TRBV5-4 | TGTGCCAGCAGCTTGATGGTTGACAATGAGCAGTTCTTC | CASSLMVDNEQFF
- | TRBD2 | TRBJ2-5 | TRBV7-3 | TGTGCCAGCAGCTTAGCGGGGGGGCCGGGAGAGACCCAGTACTTC | CASSLAGGPGETQYF
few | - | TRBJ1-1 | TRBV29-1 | TGCAGCGCTTACAGACTGAACACTGAAGCTTTCTTT | CSAYRLNTEAFF
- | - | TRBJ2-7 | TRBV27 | TGTGCCAGCAGTTTGGCTATTGGAAACTACGAGCAGTACTTC | CASSLAIGNYEQYF
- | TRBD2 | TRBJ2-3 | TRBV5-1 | TGCGCCAGCAGCTTTATTAGCGGGGGGGCCTCCGGAGATACGCAGTATTTT | CASSFISGGASGDTQYF
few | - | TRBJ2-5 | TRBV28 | TGTGCCAGCAGCTCATCCAAGTACAGGGAAGAGACCCAGTACTTC | CASSSSKYREETQYF
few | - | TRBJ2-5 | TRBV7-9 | TGTGCCAGCAGTCCTGTCCCGGGACGTAGACAAGAGACCCAGTACTTC | CASSPVPGRRQETQYF